The clone carrying this T cell receptor (beta chain) appeared a few times. The table came from immunoSEQ multiplex PCR; TCRdb's copy has only in-frame clones and leaves some out. The table records some 1,400 clones, roughly 50% of them present only once. For tumor-infiltrating lymphocytes, EpCAM beads were added to negative-selection T-cell enrichment of thawed cells. Germline CDR1 and CDR2: SQVTM and ANQGSEA. The CDR3 length is 14 residues. V lost 2 bases to trimming and J lost 5 bases; unmatched junction nucleotides: 8. The record originates from a study of CD39 and CD103 CD8 tumor-infiltrating T cells.

V is TRBV29-1 and J is TRBJ1-1; 7 positions agree with TRBD1. Sample: CD39- CD103+ CD8+ T cells sorted from the tumor. Subset: CD103+CD39- single-positive CD45RA- CD8 T cells. This TCR derives from a human donor with head and neck squamous cell carcinoma. This CDR3 reads CSVESGGMVTEAFF. The DNA for the CDR3 is TGCAGCGTTGAATCAGGGGGGATGGTAACTGAAGCTTTCTTT.